The clone carrying this T cell receptor beta chain was counted a few times. Its antigen remains unidentified. A second PCR, run for roughly 6 to 11 cycles, used a sample-barcoded 5' primer plus a J-beta primer mix. MiXCR was run by TCRdb on the 5' RACE reads, yielding one entry per CDR3 protein. The repertoire holds hundreds of thousands of distinct CDR3 sequences, with 58% as singletons. This CDR3 is built from 14 residues. CDR1 is DFQATT and CDR2 is SNEGSKA in the germline V gene (reference sequence). V gave up 3 bases and J gave up 13 bases; unmatched junction bases: 11. This sample was included in a study of blood T cells in healthy people across ages. Points from the study as a whole: Roughly linearly, TCR beta diversity per million T cells fell as age increased.

This clonotype originated in a man aged 25 to 45 in good health. This chain joins TRBV20-1 and TRBJ2-4; the match to TRBD1 covers 11 bases. Sequencing was carried out using blood. This CDR3 is CSARPGQGGSEQYF. The CDR3 DNA is TGCAGTGCTAGGCCGGGACAGGGGGGTAGTGAGCAGTACTTC.